This is a list of T cell receptor beta chains from one sample in a study of blood T cell repertoires in COVID-19. Generated by immunoSEQ multiplex PCR, the TCRdb table keeps only in-frame clones and is missing some. The sample has hundreds of thousands of clones; 89% are singletons. Sequencing was carried out using peripheral blood. The origin of the receptors is a woman aged 25 to 39 with COVID-19, enrolled during active disease. CDR3s include the opening cysteine and the closing phenylalanine or tryptophan. The order of the fields is CDR3 length, clone size, J gene, V gene, D gene, CDR3 DNA, CDR3 protein. A D gene is named only where the DNA matches it firmly. Clone size appears in some rows only: once, few, many, or a class for an expanded clone.

length: 18; size: -; J: TRBJ2-3; V: TRBV24-1; D: TRBD2; DNA: TGTGCCACCAGTGATTTAGCAGTCGGCGGGAGTGTCACAGATACGCAGTATTTT; CDR3: CATSDLAVGGSVTDTQYF
length: 18; size: -; J: TRBJ1-5; V: TRBV21-1; D: -; DNA: TGTGCCAGCAGCGAGGGGACAGGGCCCGATCATAGCAATCAGCCCCAGCATTTT; CDR3: CASSEGTGPDHSNQPQHF
length: 15; size: -; J: TRBJ1-6; V: TRBV10-2; D: -; DNA: TGCGCCAGCAGTGAGTCCACAGGGTGGAATTCACCCCTCCACTTT; CDR3: CASSESTGWNSPLHF
length: 12; size: once; J: TRBJ1-2; V: TRBV10-1; D: -; DNA: TGCGCCAGCAAGAGAGAGCTTTACGGCTACACCTTC; CDR3: CASKRELYGYTF
length: 16; size: -; J: TRBJ1-4; V: TRBV19; D: TRBD1; DNA: TGTGCCAGTAGTAGAGAACCGGGACAGACAAATGAAAAACTGTTTTTT; CDR3: CASSREPGQTNEKLFF
length: 15; size: -; J: TRBJ2-1; V: TRBV28; D: TRBD2; DNA: TGTGCCAGCAGGAAACCAACGGGGGGGGAGACGTTCCAGTTCTTC; CDR3: CASRKPTGGETFQFF
length: 16; size: few; J: TRBJ2-2; V: TRBV5-4; D: -; DNA: TGTGCCAGCAGCCCCGACCTCGCGGCCGACACCGGGGAGCTGTTTTTT; CDR3: CASSPDLAADTGELFF
length: 14; size: -; J: TRBJ2-3; V: TRBV7-9; D: -; DNA: TGTGCCAGCAGCTTGCCGGGGCGGGGAGATACGCAGTATTTT; CDR3: CASSLPGRGDTQYF
length: 15; size: -; J: TRBJ2-5; V: TRBV6-5; D: TRBD2; DNA: TGTGCCAGCAGCACGTGGGTGGGAGGGCCGGAGACCCAGTACTTC; CDR3: CASSTWVGGPETQYF
length: 14; size: few; J: TRBJ1-1; V: TRBV7-9; D: -; DNA: TGTGCCAGCAGCTTAGTCTGGGAGGACGCTGAAGCTTTCTTT; CDR3: CASSLVWEDAEAFF
length: 18; size: -; J: TRBJ2-2; V: TRBV7-9; D: TRBD2; DNA: TGTGCCAGCAGCCACCCGTGGGTAGCGGGGGTAGCCACCGGGGAGCTGTTTTTT; CDR3: CASSHPWVAGVATGELFF
length: 19; size: -; J: TRBJ2-1; V: TRBV18; D: TRBD2; DNA: TGTGCCAGCTCACCACCGGTGGGGAGCGGGAGGGAGTACTACAATGAGCAGTTCTTC; CDR3: CASSPPVGSGREYYNEQFF
length: 16; size: -; J: TRBJ1-5; V: TRBV9; D: -; DNA: TGTGCCAGCAGCGTGAGGCACCCGGTGGCCAATCAGCCCCAGCATTTT; CDR3: CASSVRHPVANQPQHF
length: 17; size: once; J: TRBJ2-7; V: TRBV5-5; D: -; DNA: TGTGCCAGCAGCTTTGAGTACAGGGAATTTCTCACCTACGAGCAGTACTTC; CDR3: CASSFEYREFLTYEQYF
length: 12; size: -; J: TRBJ2-1; V: TRBV3-1/TRBV3-2; D: -; DNA: TGTGCCAGCAGCCACGACGAGGGTGAGCAGTTCTTC; CDR3: CASSHDEGEQFF
length: 16; size: once; J: TRBJ2-1; V: TRBV7-2; D: TRBD2; DNA: TGTGCCAGCAGCTTAGTAGGTAGCGGGGGGGCAAATGAGCAGTTCTTC; CDR3: CASSLVGSGGANEQFF
length: 13; size: -; J: TRBJ1-5; V: TRBV28; D: -; DNA: TGTGCCAGCATGCCCCCCGTGCGAGGGCCCCAGCATTTT; CDR3: CASMPPVRGPQHF
length: 15; size: -; J: TRBJ2-1; V: TRBV6-5; D: TRBD2; DNA: TGTGCCAGCAGTCTTGGGACTAGCCTTGGCAATGAGCAGTTCTTC; CDR3: CASSLGTSLGNEQFF
length: 19; size: -; J: TRBJ2-1; V: TRBV18; D: TRBD2; DNA: TGTGCCAGCTCACCACCGCTAGCGGGGGGTGATCGTTCCTACAATGAGCAGTTCTTC; CDR3: CASSPPLAGGDRSYNEQFF
length: 16; size: -; J: TRBJ1-1; V: TRBV18; D: -; DNA: TGTGCCAGCTCGCCCCCTGGACTTATAGCGAACACTGAAGCTTTCTTT; CDR3: CASSPPGLIANTEAFF
length: 12; size: few; J: TRBJ2-3; V: TRBV6-5; D: TRBD2; DNA: TGTGCCAGCTCCCTAGCGGCAGATACGCAGTATTTT; CDR3: CASSLAADTQYF
length: 14; size: -; J: TRBJ2-2; V: TRBV19; D: -; DNA: TGTGCCAGTAGTCTACAGGGTAACACCGGGGAGCTGTTTTTT; CDR3: CASSLQGNTGELFF
length: 11; size: -; J: TRBJ1-1; V: TRBV2; D: -; DNA: TGTGCCAGCAGTGTATCCTCTGAAGCTTTCTTT; CDR3: CASSVSSEAFF
length: 14; size: -; J: TRBJ1-2; V: TRBV14; D: TRBD1; DNA: TGTGCCAGCAGCCGCAGCACAGGGGGCTTTGGCTACACCTTC; CDR3: CASSRSTGGFGYTF
length: 19; size: -; J: TRBJ2-2; V: TRBV9; D: -; DNA: TGTGCCAGCAGCGTAGGCCGTTTGCCGGAGGCCGCGGTCACCGGGGAGCTGTTTTTT; CDR3: CASSVGRLPEAAVTGELFF
length: 15; size: -; J: TRBJ1-6; V: TRBV7-2; D: -; DNA: TGTGCCAGCAGCTTAGAAACGGTAGATAATTCACCCCTCCACTTT; CDR3: CASSLETVDNSPLHF
length: 13; size: few; J: TRBJ2-1; V: TRBV5-4; D: TRBD2; DNA: TGTGACATAACTAGCGGGGACTTCAATGAGCAGTTCTTC; CDR3: CDITSGDFNEQFF
length: 18; size: -; J: TRBJ1-1; V: TRBV28; D: TRBD1; DNA: TGTGCCAGCAGTTTAATTAGGGAGAGGGGACAGGGGATTACTGAAGCTTTCTTT; CDR3: CASSLIRERGQGITEAFF
length: 14; size: -; J: TRBJ2-7; V: TRBV10-3; D: -; DNA: TGTGCCATCAGTGAGTCATATCAGGCCTACGAGCAGTACTTC; CDR3: CAISESYQAYEQYF
length: 13; size: -; J: TRBJ1-5; V: TRBV12-3/TRBV12-4; D: -; DNA: TGTGCCAGCAGGGAGACAGCCAATCAGCCCCAGCATTTT; CDR3: CASRETANQPQHF
length: 13; size: -; J: TRBJ2-3; V: TRBV2; D: TRBD1; DNA: TGTGCCAGCAGTGAGACAGGGTTGGATACGCAGTATTTT; CDR3: CASSETGLDTQYF
length: 14; size: once; J: TRBJ2-3; V: TRBV11-2; D: TRBD1; DNA: TGTGCCAGTCGGACAGGGGGGATCACAGATACGCAGTATTTT; CDR3: CASRTGGITDTQYF
length: 15; size: few; J: TRBJ1-1; V: TRBV5-1; D: -; DNA: TGCGCCAGCAGCTTTTATGGGGACTCAGACACTGAAGCTTTCTTT; CDR3: CASSFYGDSDTEAFF
length: 15; size: -; J: TRBJ2-1; V: TRBV18; D: -; DNA: TGTGCCAGCTCCCTTCGTGTGCAGGGCAACAATGAGCAGTTCTTC; CDR3: CASSLRVQGNNEQFF
length: 13; size: -; J: TRBJ2-2; V: TRBV10-3; D: TRBD2; DNA: TGTGCCATAAGCGGGGGGAACACCGGGGAGCTGTTTTTT; CDR3: CAISGGNTGELFF
length: 15; size: -; J: TRBJ1-1; V: TRBV6-5; D: TRBD1; DNA: TGTGCCAGCAGTTATTCTGAGACAGGGTACACTGAAGCTTTCTTT; CDR3: CASSYSETGYTEAFF
length: 13; size: -; J: TRBJ1-2; V: TRBV6-1; D: TRBD1; DNA: TGTGCCAGCAGTCAGGACAGGAACTATGGCTACACCTTC; CDR3: CASSQDRNYGYTF
length: 20; size: -; J: TRBJ2-1; V: TRBV4-1; D: TRBD2; DNA: TGCGCCAGCAGCCAAGATTCGGTTTTAGCGGGGGGCCGGCGCGACAATGAGCAGTTCTTC; CDR3: CASSQDSVLAGGRRDNEQFF
length: 15; size: -; J: TRBJ2-6; V: TRBV2; D: -; DNA: TGTGCCAGCAGTTCGCAGAACTCTGGGGCCAACGTCCTGACTTTC; CDR3: CASSSQNSGANVLTF
length: 17; size: -; J: TRBJ1-1; V: TRBV9; D: -; DNA: TGTGCCAGCAGCGCCCCGGGAATAGGGGGAGTGAACACTGAAGCTTTCTTT; CDR3: CASSAPGIGGVNTEAFF
length: 16; size: -; J: TRBJ2-7; V: TRBV5-1; D: TRBD1; DNA: TGCGCCAGCAGCCTCCTCACGACAGGGCATGTCTACGAGCAGTACTTC; CDR3: CASSLLTTGHVYEQYF
length: 11; size: -; J: TRBJ2-7; V: TRBV6-5; D: -; DNA: TGTGCCAGCACCAAAAACTACGAGCAGTACTTC; CDR3: CASTKNYEQYF
length: 12; size: once; J: TRBJ2-7; V: TRBV6-5; D: TRBD1; DNA: TGTGCCAGCACTCAACTAACAGGGGTGCAGTACTTC; CDR3: CASTQLTGVQYF
length: 14; size: -; J: TRBJ2-2; V: TRBV6-6; D: TRBD2; DNA: TGTGCCAGCGTTAGCGGGAGGCGAGACGGGGAGCTGTTTTTT; CDR3: CASVSGRRDGELFF
length: 16; size: -; J: TRBJ2-2; V: TRBV10-1; D: TRBD2; DNA: TGCGCCAGCAGTGTGGAAAGCGGGGGAACCGGTGGGGAGCTGTTTTTT; CDR3: CASSVESGGTGGELFF
length: 16; size: -; J: TRBJ1-4; V: TRBV14; D: -; DNA: TGTGCCAGCAGCCAAGATCGGAGGGGTCCTAATGAAAAACTGTTTTTT; CDR3: CASSQDRRGPNEKLFF
length: 13; size: -; J: TRBJ2-3; V: TRBV28; D: TRBD1; DNA: TGTGCCAGCAGTTTCACAGGGGACAATACGCAGTATTTT; CDR3: CASSFTGDNTQYF
length: 17; size: -; J: TRBJ2-3; V: TRBV4-1; D: TRBD2; DNA: TGCGCCAGCAGCCTCTCGGGACTAGCGGGGGGAACAGATACGCAGTATTTT; CDR3: CASSLSGLAGGTDTQYF
length: 14; size: -; J: TRBJ1-2; V: TRBV6-1; D: -; DNA: TGTGCCAGCAGTGATATCGCCAGGAACTATGGCTACACCTTC; CDR3: CASSDIARNYGYTF
length: 14; size: -; J: TRBJ2-3; V: TRBV11-2; D: TRBD1; DNA: TGTGCCACCACCGGGACAGGGAACACAGATACGCAGTATTTT; CDR3: CATTGTGNTDTQYF
length: 15; size: -; J: TRBJ2-3; V: TRBV6-1; D: TRBD1; DNA: TGTGCCAGCAGTGAAGGGTCAGGGGGTCCAGATACGCAGTATTTT; CDR3: CASSEGSGGPDTQYF
length: 12; size: -; J: TRBJ2-1; V: TRBV12-3/TRBV12-4; D: -; DNA: TGTGCCAGCAGTTTTTCTCGCGATGAGCAGTTCTTC; CDR3: CASSFSRDEQFF
length: 16; size: -; J: TRBJ1-3; V: TRBV9; D: -; DNA: TGTGCCAGCAGCGGCGACCCCAGGGATGCTGGAAACACCATATATTTT; CDR3: CASSGDPRDAGNTIYF
length: 13; size: -; J: TRBJ2-3; V: TRBV24-1; D: -; DNA: TGTGCCACCAGTGGTCTAGTGTCAGATACGCAGTATTTT; CDR3: CATSGLVSDTQYF
length: 15; size: -; J: TRBJ1-4; V: TRBV6-5; D: -; DNA: TGTGCCAGCAGTCCGATCGAGCGGGCTAATGAAAAACTGTTTTTT; CDR3: CASSPIERANEKLFF
length: 15; size: -; J: TRBJ1-5; V: TRBV19; D: -; DNA: TGTGCCAGTAGTATTAAAGGGGAAGGCAATCAGCCCCAGCATTTT; CDR3: CASSIKGEGNQPQHF
length: 16; size: -; J: TRBJ2-4; V: TRBV16; D: -; DNA: TGTGCCAGCAGCCAATCCAACGACAGAACCAAAAACATTCAGTACTTC; CDR3: CASSQSNDRTKNIQYF
length: 11; size: -; J: TRBJ1-2; V: TRBV10-1; D: TRBD1; DNA: TGCGCCAGCACAGGGGGAGGTGGCTACACCTTC; CDR3: CASTGGGGYTF